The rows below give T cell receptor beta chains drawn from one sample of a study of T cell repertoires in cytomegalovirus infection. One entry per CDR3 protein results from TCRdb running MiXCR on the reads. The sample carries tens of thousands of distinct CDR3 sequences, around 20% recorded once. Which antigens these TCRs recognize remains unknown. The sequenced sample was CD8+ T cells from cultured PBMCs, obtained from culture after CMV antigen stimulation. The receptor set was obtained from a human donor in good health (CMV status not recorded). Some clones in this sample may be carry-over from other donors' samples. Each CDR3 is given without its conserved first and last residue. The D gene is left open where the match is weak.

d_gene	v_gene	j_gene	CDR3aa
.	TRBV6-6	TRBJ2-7	ASSDRPSYEQY
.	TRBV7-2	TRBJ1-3	ASRTGNTIY
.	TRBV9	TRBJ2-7	ASSVGGEANYEQY
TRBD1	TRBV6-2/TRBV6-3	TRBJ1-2	ASSPDRDGYT
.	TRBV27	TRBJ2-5	ASSPGSGKTQY
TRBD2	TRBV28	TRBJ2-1	ASSSHGTSGYNEQF
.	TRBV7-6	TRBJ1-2	ASRPELGYT
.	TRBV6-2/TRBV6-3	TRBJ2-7	ASSYSPVKSYEQY
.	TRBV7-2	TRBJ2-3	ASSLGGGGQSTDTQY
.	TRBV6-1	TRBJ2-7	ASSEHLIREQY
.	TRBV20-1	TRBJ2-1	SARGVTRFEQF
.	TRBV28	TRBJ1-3	ASSTPQHTIY
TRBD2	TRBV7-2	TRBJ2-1	ASSDGTNNEQF
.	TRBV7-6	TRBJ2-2	ASSWEQTNTGELF
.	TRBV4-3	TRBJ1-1	ASSQALLIRDVNTEAF
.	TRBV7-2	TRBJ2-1	ASSSPGQRGNEQF
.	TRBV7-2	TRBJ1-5	ASSLVRAGQPQH
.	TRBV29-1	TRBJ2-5	SVEAPWRGLPGGQETQY
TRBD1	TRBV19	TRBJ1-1	ASSIDDGTAGTEAF